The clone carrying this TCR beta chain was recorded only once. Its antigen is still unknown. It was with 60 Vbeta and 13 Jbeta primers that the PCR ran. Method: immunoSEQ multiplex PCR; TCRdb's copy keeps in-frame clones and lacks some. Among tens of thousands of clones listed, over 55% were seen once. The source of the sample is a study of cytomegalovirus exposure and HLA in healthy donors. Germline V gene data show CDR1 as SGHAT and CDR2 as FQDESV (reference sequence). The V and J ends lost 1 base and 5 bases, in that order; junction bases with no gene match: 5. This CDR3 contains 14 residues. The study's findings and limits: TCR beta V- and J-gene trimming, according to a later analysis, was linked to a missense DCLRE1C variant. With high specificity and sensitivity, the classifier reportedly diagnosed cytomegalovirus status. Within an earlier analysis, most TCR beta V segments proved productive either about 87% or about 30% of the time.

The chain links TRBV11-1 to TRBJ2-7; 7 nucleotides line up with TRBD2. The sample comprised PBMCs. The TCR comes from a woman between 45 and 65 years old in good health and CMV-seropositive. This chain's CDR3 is CASSLERLAHEQYF. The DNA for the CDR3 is TGTGCCAGCAGCTTAGAGCGACTAGCCCACGAGCAGTACTTC.